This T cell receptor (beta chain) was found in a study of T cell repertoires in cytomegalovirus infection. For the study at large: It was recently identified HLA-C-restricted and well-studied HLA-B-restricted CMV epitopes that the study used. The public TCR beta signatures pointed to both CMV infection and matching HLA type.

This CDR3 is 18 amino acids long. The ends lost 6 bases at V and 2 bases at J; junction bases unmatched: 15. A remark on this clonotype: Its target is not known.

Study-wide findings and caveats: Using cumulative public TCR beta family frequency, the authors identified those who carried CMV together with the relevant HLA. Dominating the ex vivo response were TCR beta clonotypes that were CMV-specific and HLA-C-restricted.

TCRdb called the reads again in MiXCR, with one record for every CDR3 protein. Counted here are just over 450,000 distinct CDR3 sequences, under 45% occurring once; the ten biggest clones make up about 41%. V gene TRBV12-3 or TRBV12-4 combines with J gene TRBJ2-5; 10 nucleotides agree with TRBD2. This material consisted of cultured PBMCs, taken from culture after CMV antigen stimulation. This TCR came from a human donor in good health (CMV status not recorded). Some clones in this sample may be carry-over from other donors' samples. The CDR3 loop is CASSSWTVAGGLQETQYF. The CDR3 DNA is TGTGCCAGCAGCTCCTGGACGGTAGCGGGAGGTCTTCAAGAGACCCAGTACTTC.